One sample yielded the 20 T cell receptor beta chains listed below, sequenced in a study of blood T cell repertoires in COVID-19. The protocol was immunoSEQ multiplex PCR, while the TCRdb copy is restricted to in-frame clones and leaves out a portion. The sample lists about 78,000 clones; 90% were seen once. The sequenced material came from peripheral blood. The receptors were sampled from a woman older than 75 with acute or convalescent COVID-19.

The sample holds a few counts of this clone. The chain couples TRBV4-2 to TRBJ1-4; weak D call: TRBD1 (6 bases). V shed 0 bases and J shed 8 bases, with 13 bases lying between them. This CDR3 region has 15 residues. Germline values: CDR1 LGHNA, CDR2 YNFKEQ. CDR3 amino acids: CASSQDVQGYEKLFF. Written as DNA, the CDR3 is TGTGCCAGCAGCCAAGATGTACAGGGATACGAAAAACTGTTTTTT.

This clone showed up just once. The rearrangement links TRBV28 to TRBJ2-1; D is possibly TRBD2 (6 bases). CDR1 and CDR2 (germline): MDHEN, SYDVKM. Trimming took off 3 bases at V and 0 bases at J, with 21 bases between the two ends. The CDR3 is 19 amino acids. The CDR3 here is CASSFPSPSARYSYNEQFF. In nucleotides, the CDR3 is TGTGCCAGCAGTTTCCCCTCCCCTAGCGCGCGTTACTCCTACAATGAGCAGTTCTTC.

The chain has TRBV5-1 and TRBJ2-1, with 13 bases that match TRBD2. CDR3 length equals 17 residues. Germline CDR1 and CDR2: SGHRS and YFSETQ. V was pared by 3 bases and J by 3 bases, with 6 bases of the junction left unmatched. Here the CDR3 DNA reads TGCGCCAGCAGCTCCGGGACTAGCGGGACCTTCTACAATGAGCAGTTCTTC. Translation: CASSSGTSGTFYNEQFF. The full variable domain, its missing parts supplied by reference TRBV5-1 and TRBJ2-1, is KAGVTQTPRYLIKTRGQQVTLSCSPISGHRSVSWYQQTPGQGLQFLFEYFSETQRNKGNFPGRFSGRQFSNSRSEMNVSTLELGDSALYLCASSSGTSGTFYNEQFFGPGTRLTVL.

The chain uses TRBV19 and TRBJ2-1; 9 bases match TRBD1. Germline V gene data show CDR1 as LNHDA and CDR2 as SQIVND (reference sequence). V gave up 2 bases and J gave up 5 bases; unmatched junction bases: 4. The CDR3 runs to 15 residues. For the CDR3, the DNA is TGTGCCAGTAGTATAACACAGGGGGCGAACAATGAGCAGTTCTTC. Translated: CASSITQGANNEQFF.

The chain links TRBV6-5 to TRBJ2-7; D gene uncertain. V was clipped by 6 bases and J by 4 bases, with 10 bases between them. Germline V gene data show CDR1 as MNHEY and CDR2 as SVGAGI. This CDR3 region has 12 residues. CDR3 loop: CASRRGEYEQYF. The CDR3 DNA follows: TGTGCCAGCAGGAGAGGAGAGTACGAGCAGTACTTC.

The genes are TRBV2 and TRBJ1-1, with a possible D match to TRBD1 (5 bases). The CDR3 sequence is 14 residues long. V lost 5 bases and J 1 base, leaving 11 bases between the germline ends. Germline V gene data show CDR1 as SNHLY and CDR2 as FYNNEI. The CDR3 sequence is CASSLRRGNTEAFF. For the CDR3, the DNA is TGTGCCAGCAGTCTCAGGAGGGGGAACACTGAAGCTTTCTTT.

V gene TRBV2 combines with J gene TRBJ2-7, with 10 bases that match TRBD2. The CDR3 extends over 15 amino acids. The V gene end was trimmed by 6 bases and the J gene end by 0 bases; junction bases not matched to a gene: 5. CDR1 is SNHLY and CDR2 is FYNNEI in the germline V gene. The DNA for the CDR3 is TGTGCCAGCAGGCCGGCTAGCGGGAGCTCCTACGAGCAGTACTTC. This translates into CASRPASGSSYEQYF.

There are a few counts of this clone. The rearrangement links TRBV7-8 to TRBJ2-3; D gene unclear. The germline CDR1 and CDR2 sequences are SGHVS and FQNEAQ. The CDR3 extends over 14 amino acids. V was trimmed by 1 base and J by 2 bases, leaving 7 bases between them. CDR3 sequence: CASSLGVNTDTQYF. CDR3 bases: TGTGCCAGCAGCTTAGGAGTTAACACAGATACGCAGTATTTT.

The chain is built from TRBV25-1 and TRBJ1-2; 7 bases align to TRBD1. The CDR3 is 12 amino acids. Looked up from germline, CDR1 is MGHDK and CDR2 is SYGVNS. Germline trimming cut 5 bases from V and 7 bases from J; bases unmatched to any gene: 4. The CDR3 loop is CASSPRTGGYTF. The CDR3 coding sequence is TGTGCCAGCAGTCCCCGGACAGGTGGCTACACCTTC.

The V gene is TRBV27, the J gene TRBJ1-1; TRBD1 matches 7 bases. The CDR3 loop spans 14 amino acids. J gave up 1 base and V 6 bases, and 5 bases lay outside the gene matches. CDR1 MNHEY and CDR2 SMNVEV come from the germline V gene (reference sequence). The CDR3 DNA reads TGTGCCAGCAGCCTACAGGGGACGAACACTGAAGCTTTCTTT. Translation gives CASSLQGTNTEAFF.

V gene TRBV28 combines with J gene TRBJ1-5; 7 positions agree with TRBD1. Germline V lookup: CDR1 MDHEN, CDR2 SYDVKM. V gave up 3 bases and J gave up 7 bases; unmatched junction bases: 6. The length of the CDR3 is 14 residues. CDR3 sequence reads: CASSFAAGGQPQHF. The CDR3 DNA reads as TGTGCCAGCAGTTTCGCAGCAGGGGGACAGCCCCAGCATTTT.

This chain uses TRBV9 with TRBJ2-2; D ambiguous. CDR3 length: 16 residues. The V end was cut by 0 bases, the J end by 2 bases, with 11 bases between. Germline V lookup: CDR1 SGDLS, CDR2 YYNGEE. The CDR3 region has the DNA TGTGCCAGCAGCGTAGGAAGTCTACCTAACACCGGGGAGCTGTTTTTT. It is translated as CASSVGSLPNTGELFF.

The chain joins TRBV5-1 to TRBJ2-2, with 16 bases identical to TRBD2. The germline V gene has CDR1 SGHRS and CDR2 YFSETQ. The V gene end was trimmed by 6 bases and the J gene end by 5 bases; junction bases not matched to a gene: 7. This CDR3 contains 17 residues. The CDR3 loop reads CASTGTSGGARTGELFF. CDR3 in DNA: TGCGCCAGCACCGGGACTAGCGGGGGGGCCCGGACCGGGGAGCTGTTTTTT. Drawing the rest from reference TRBV5-1 and TRBJ2-2, the complete variable domain is KAGVTQTPRYLIKTRGQQVTLSCSPISGHRSVSWYQQTPGQGLQFLFEYFSETQRNKGNFPGRFSGRQFSNSRSEMNVSTLELGDSALYLCASTGTSGGARTGELFFGEGSRLTVL.

The chain joins TRBV7-2 to TRBJ2-1, with 7 positions matching TRBD2. The CDR3 consists of 14 residues. Trimming took 1 base from V and 5 from J; bases not matched to a gene: 2. Per germline, CDR1 SGHTA and CDR2 FQGNSA. The CDR3 is CASSLVGLNNEQFF. CDR3 DNA sequence: TGTGCCAGCAGCTTAGTGGGACTAAACAATGAGCAGTTCTTC.

This chain links TRBV5-1 with TRBJ2-1, with 8 nucleotides matching TRBD1. In germline, CDR1 is SGHRS, CDR2 YFSETQ. This CDR3 is built from 14 residues. The V segment lost 0 bases and the J segment 6 bases; nucleotides outside the gene matches: 2. The chain's CDR3 is CASSLEGQVNEQFF. CDR3 DNA: TGCGCCAGCAGCTTGGAGGGACAGGTCAATGAGCAGTTCTTC.

The chain has TRBV19 and TRBJ2-1; D unresolved. The ends were cut back, 1 base at V and 0 bases at J, with 10 bases in the middle. The germline CDR1 and CDR2 sequences are LNHDA and SQIVND (reference sequence). This CDR3 spans 16 amino acids. The DNA of the CDR3 is TGTGCCAGTAGTATAGTCCCGTCCCGCTCCTACAATGAGCAGTTCTTC. Translating gives CASSIVPSRSYNEQFF.

The chain is built from TRBV6-2 or TRBV6-3 and TRBJ1-5, with D possibly TRBD1 on 6 matching bases. The germline gives CDR1 MNHEY, CDR2 SVGEGT. Trimming shortened V by 6 bases and J by 7 bases, and 16 bases separated the two germline ends. The CDR3 covers 14 residues. The CDR3 sequence is CASSPGQWGQPQHF. The CDR3 nucleotides are TGTGCCAGCAGCCCCGGACAGTGGGGCCAGCCCCAGCATTTT.

The DNA for the CDR3 is TGTGCCAGCAGCTTGACAGCATCACGGGGCTACACCTTC. Residues: CASSLTASRGYTF. The chain recombines TRBV28 with TRBJ1-2; weak D call: TRBD1 (5 bases). V was shortened by 6 bases and J by 8 bases, with 16 bases between the two germline ends. Germline V gene data show CDR1 as MDHEN and CDR2 as SYDVKM. This CDR3 comprises 13 residues.

This clone appeared once. V is TRBV9 and J is TRBJ2-1; a possible D gene is TRBD1 (5 bases). The length of the CDR3 is 13 residues. With 0 bases removed from V and 5 bases from J, the gap between germline ends came to 6 bases. Germline-derived CDR1 and CDR2 are SGDLS and YYNGEE. This CDR3 reads CASSVGQNNEQFF. The DNA for the CDR3 is TGTGCCAGCAGCGTAGGACAGAACAATGAGCAGTTCTTC.

V usage is TRBV5-8 and J usage is TRBJ1-5; a possible D gene is TRBD1 (5 bases). V was clipped by 0 bases and J by 6 bases, with 16 bases between them. The CDR3 runs 16 residues. Germline V lookup: CDR1 SGHTS, CDR2 YDEGEE. CDR3 nucleotide sequence: TGTGCCAGCAGCTTGGGGGGTGGAAGGGGCAGTCAGCCCCAGCATTTT. Protein sequence: CASSLGGGRGSQPQHF.